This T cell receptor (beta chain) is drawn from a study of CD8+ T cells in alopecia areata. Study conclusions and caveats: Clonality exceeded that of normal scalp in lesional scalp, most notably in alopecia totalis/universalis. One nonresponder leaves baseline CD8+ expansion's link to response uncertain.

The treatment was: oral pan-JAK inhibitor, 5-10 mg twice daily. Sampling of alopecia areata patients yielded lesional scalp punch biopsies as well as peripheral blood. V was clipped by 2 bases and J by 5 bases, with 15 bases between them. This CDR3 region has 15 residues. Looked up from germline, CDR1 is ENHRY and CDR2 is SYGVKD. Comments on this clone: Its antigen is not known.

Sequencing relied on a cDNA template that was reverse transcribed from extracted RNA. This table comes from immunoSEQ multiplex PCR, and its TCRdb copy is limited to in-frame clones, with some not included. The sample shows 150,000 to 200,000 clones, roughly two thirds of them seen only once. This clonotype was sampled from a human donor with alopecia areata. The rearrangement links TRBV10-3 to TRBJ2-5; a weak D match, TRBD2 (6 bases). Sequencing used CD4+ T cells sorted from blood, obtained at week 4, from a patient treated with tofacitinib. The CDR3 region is CAISELHQAGETQYF. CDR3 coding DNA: TGTGCCATCAGTGAGCTCCATCAGGCGGGGGAGACCCAGTACTTC.